This T cell receptor beta chain was identified in a study of shared clonotypes between healthy human individuals. Overall study: CD4 naive and CD4 memory each took three plates per donor, while CD8 naive took two and CD8 memory one.

The length of the CDR3 is 15 residues. V was pared by 1 base and J by 3 bases, with 11 bases between. CDR1 is SGHDN and CDR2 is FVKESK in the germline V gene. Each subset's genomic DNA was shared equally among a number of immunoSEQ plates. Sequencing used immunoSEQ multiplex PCR; TCRdb keeps in-frame clones, though not all of them. The table has about 2.3 million clones, just under 95% seen once. What was sequenced was naive CD4+ T cells from PBMCs. Subset here: CD45RA+ positively selected. The source is a man aged 18-30 years in good health. Some clones in this sample may be carry-over from other donors' samples. The J gene is TRBJ2-3, the V gene TRBV14; D is perhaps TRBD1 (7 bases). The CDR3 bases are TGTGCCAGCAGCCAAGTCCCAGGGGGGACAGATACGCAGTATTTT. The encoded protein is CASSQVPGGTDTQYF. Filled out from reference TRBV14 and TRBJ2-3, the complete variable domain reads EAGVTQFPSHSVIEKGQTVTLRCDPISGHDNLYWYRRVMGKEIKFLLHFVKESKQDESGMPNNRFLAERTGGTYSTLKVQPAELEDSGVYFCASSQVPGGTDTQYFGPGTRLTVL.